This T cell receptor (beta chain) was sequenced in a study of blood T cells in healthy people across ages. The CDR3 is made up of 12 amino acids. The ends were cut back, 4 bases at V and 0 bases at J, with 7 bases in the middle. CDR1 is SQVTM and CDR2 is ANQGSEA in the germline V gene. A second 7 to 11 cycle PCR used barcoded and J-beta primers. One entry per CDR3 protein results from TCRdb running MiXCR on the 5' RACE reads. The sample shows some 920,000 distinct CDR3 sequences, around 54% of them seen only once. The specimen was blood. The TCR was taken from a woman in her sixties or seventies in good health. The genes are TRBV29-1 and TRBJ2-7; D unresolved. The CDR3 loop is CSVGPSSYEQYF. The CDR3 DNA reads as TGCAGCGTTGGGCCTAGCTCCTACGAGCAGTACTTC.